This T cell receptor beta chain was sequenced in a study of blood T cell repertoires in COVID-19. Study details: PBMCs, B-cell-depleted T cells, or T cells provided the cDNA or gDNA that made up the material.

Data came from immunoSEQ multiplex PCR; TCRdb stores just in-frame clones and leaves some out. The sample holds around 230,000 clones; 65% to 85% are singletons and the top ten take roughly 7.6%. This clone was counted once. The receptor comes from a woman in her fifties or sixties with acute or convalescent COVID-19. The sample consisted of peripheral blood.

This CDR3 reads CAWSVPLGLQETQYF. The CDR3, as DNA: TGTGCCTGGAGTGTACCCTTGGGCCTCCAAGAGACCCAGTACTTC. This chain connects TRBV30 to TRBJ2-5; D not resolved. The CDR3 runs to 15 residues. With 0 bases removed from V and 1 base from J, the gap between germline ends came to 12 bases. Germline V CDR1 and CDR2: GTSNPN, SVGIG (reference sequence).